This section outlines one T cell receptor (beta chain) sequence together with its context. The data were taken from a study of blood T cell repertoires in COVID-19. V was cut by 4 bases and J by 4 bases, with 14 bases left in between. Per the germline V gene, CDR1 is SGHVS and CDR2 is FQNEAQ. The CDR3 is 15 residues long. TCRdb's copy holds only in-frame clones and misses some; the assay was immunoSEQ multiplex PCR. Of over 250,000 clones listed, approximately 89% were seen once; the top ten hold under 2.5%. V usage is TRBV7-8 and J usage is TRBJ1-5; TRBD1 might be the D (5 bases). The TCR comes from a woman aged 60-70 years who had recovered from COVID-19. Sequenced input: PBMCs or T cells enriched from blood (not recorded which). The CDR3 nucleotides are TGTGCCAGCAGCTCCAGCGGGACGTTAAATCAGCCCCAGCATTTT. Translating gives CASSSSGTLNQPQHF.